The 8 T cell receptor beta chains below all came from one sample that was sequenced in a study of blood T cell repertoires in COVID-19. This table comes from immunoSEQ multiplex PCR, and its TCRdb copy is limited to in-frame clones, with some not included. The profile shows around 110,000 clones, around nine tenths of them singletons. Sequences were obtained from peripheral blood. These receptors all stem from a human donor with active COVID-19. The donor label of this sample is uncertain.

This chain joins TRBV5-8 and TRBJ2-1; weak D call: TRBD1 (5 bases). V was clipped by 0 bases and J by 4 bases, with 11 bases between them. Germline loops: CDR1 SGHTS, CDR2 YDEGEE. This CDR3 spans 15 amino acids. CDR3 region: CASSLVDSLYNEQFF. CDR3 DNA: TGTGCCAGCAGCTTGGTTGACAGCCTGTACAATGAGCAGTTCTTC.

The chain joins TRBV30 to TRBJ1-5, with TRBD1 matching 7 bases. This CDR3 is 14 amino acids long. Germline CDR1 GTSNPN, CDR2 SVGIG (reference sequence). The V segment lost 2 bases and the J segment 6 bases; nucleotides outside the gene matches: 7. The CDR3 DNA reads TGTGCCTGGAGTCTCGACAGGGTGGGTCAGCCCCAGCATTTT. It specifies CAWSLDRVGQPQHF. The whole variable domain, remainder taken from reference TRBV30 and TRBJ1-5, is SQTIHQWPATLVQPVGSPLSLECTVEGTSNPNLYWYRQAAGRGLQLLFYSVGIGQISSEVPQNLSASRPQDRQFILSSKKLLLSDSGFYLCAWSLDRVGQPQHFGDGTRLSIL.

In its sample, this clone was seen once. The chain links TRBV7-8 to TRBJ1-1; 7 bases match TRBD1. Looked up from germline, CDR1 is SGHVS and CDR2 is FQNEAQ. The J segment lost 5 bases and the V segment lost 1 base, leaving 7 bases of the junction unmatched. This CDR3 comprises 15 residues. The CDR3 coding sequence is TGTGCCAGCAGCTTAGAAGTGACAGGGAATACTGAAGCTTTCTTT. Translating it yields CASSLEVTGNTEAFF.

This chain joins TRBV5-4 and TRBJ1-1; D is undetermined. Per germline, CDR1 SGHNT and CDR2 YYREEE (reference sequence). The CDR3 runs 15 residues. Trimming stripped 0 bases from V and 0 bases from J, with 9 bases between. The CDR3 DNA reads TGTGCCAGCAGCTTGGGTGGCATATTGAACACTGAAGCTTTCTTT. It codes for CASSLGGILNTEAFF.

The chain employs TRBV27 and TRBJ2-7; unclear D gene. The germline V gene encodes CDR1 MNHEY and CDR2 SMNVEV (reference sequence). The CDR3 extends over 14 amino acids. Between the trimmed V and J ends, which lost 0 bases and 0 bases, there was a span of 6 bases. Written as DNA, the CDR3 is TGTGCCAGCAGTTTATCCCTTAGCTCCTACGAGCAGTACTTC. Protein product: CASSLSLSSYEQYF.

Turning to this clone: Within the sample, other DNA sequences also encode this same CDR3. The chain uses TRBV4-3 and TRBJ1-1; 7 bases fit TRBD1. Germline CDR1 and CDR2: LGHNA and YSLEER. V lost 0 bases, J lost 6 bases, and 1 base stayed unmatched. The CDR3 contains 13 residues. The CDR3 bases are TGCGCCAGCAGCCAAGACCAGGGGGCTGAAGCTTTCTTT. Protein sequence: CASSQDQGAEAFF.

This rearrangement joins TRBV2 to TRBJ2-7, with 10 bases lining up with TRBD1. This CDR3 spans 15 amino acids. The germline CDR1 and CDR2 sequences are SNHLY and FYNNEI. The trim removed 3 bases at V and 5 bases at J, leaving 7 bases unmatched. Here the CDR3 DNA reads TGTGCCAGCAGTGACGGGGGGACAGGGGACAACGAGCAGTACTTC. Residues: CASSDGGTGDNEQYF.

The rearrangement links TRBV9 to TRBJ2-7, with a possible D match to TRBD1 (5 bases). Trimming took off 0 bases at V and 3 bases at J, with 7 bases between the two ends. The germline V gene encodes CDR1 SGDLS and CDR2 YYNGEE. The CDR3 totals 13 residues. CDR3: CASSVAGNYEQYF. In nucleotides, the CDR3 is TGTGCCAGCAGCGTAGCAGGGAACTACGAGCAGTACTTC.